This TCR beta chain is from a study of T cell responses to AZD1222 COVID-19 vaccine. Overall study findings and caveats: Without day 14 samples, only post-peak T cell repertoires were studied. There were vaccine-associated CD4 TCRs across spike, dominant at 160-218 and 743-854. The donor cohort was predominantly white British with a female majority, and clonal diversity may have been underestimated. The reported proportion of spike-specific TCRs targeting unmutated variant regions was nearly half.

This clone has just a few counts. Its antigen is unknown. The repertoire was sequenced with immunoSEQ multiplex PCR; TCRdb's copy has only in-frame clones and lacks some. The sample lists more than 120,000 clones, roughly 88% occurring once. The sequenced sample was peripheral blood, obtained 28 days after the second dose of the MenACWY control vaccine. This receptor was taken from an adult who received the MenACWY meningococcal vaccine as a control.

CDR3 in DNA: TGCAGTGCTAGTAAAAGGACAGGGGGAGAGACCCAGTACTTC. This encodes CSASKRTGGETQYF. The rearrangement joins TRBV20-1 to TRBJ2-5, with 10 positions matching TRBD1. The germline CDR1 and CDR2 sequences are DFQATT and SNEGSKA (reference sequence). This CDR3 has 14 amino acids. Trimming took 3 bases from V and 4 from J; bases not matched to a gene: 5.